This T cell receptor beta chain was sequenced during a study of OX40 agonist ivuxolimab in advanced cancers. Study in general: Three dose-escalation patients had partial responses: one with hepatocellular carcinoma and two with cutaneous melanoma.

Concerning this clone itself: Its matching antigen is unknown.

Sequencing used immunoSEQ multiplex PCR; TCRdb keeps in-frame clones, though not all of them. The sample holds roughly 53,000 clones, roughly 89% seen once. Baseline, cycle 4 day 1, and cycle 7 day 1 were the blood sampling points. In germline, CDR1 is PRHDT, CDR2 FYEKMQ (reference sequence). Trimming removed 0 bases from V and 3 bases from J, with 11 bases in between. This CDR3 has 15 residues. Study-wide results and limits: Averaging showed that CD8+ T cells had more expanded clones than CD4+ did. Among the lowest peripheral clonal expansion occurred in 0.1-3.0 mg/kg partial responders.

The receptor's source is an adult with an advanced solid tumor such as melanoma, head and neck, liver or kidney cancer. The input for sequencing was CD4+ or CD8+ T cells sorted from blood, taken in a trial of the OX40 agonist ivuxolimab. The V gene is TRBV13, the J gene TRBJ2-5, with D possibly TRBD2 on 7 matching bases. CDR3 protein: CASSLGGGPEETQYF. CDR3 DNA sequence: TGTGCCAGCAGCTTAGGGGGGGGGCCCGAAGAGACCCAGTACTTC.